This TCR beta chain was documented in a study of low-dose radiotherapy and immunotherapy resistance in tumors. Study overall: Dosing for Cohort 2 consisted of 1 Gy per fraction every two weeks, reaching a total of 13 Gy over 26 weeks. Patients took oral aspirin 300 mg daily for four cycles from cycle 1 day 1. Each two-week cycle included intravenous cyclophosphamide 200 mg/m2, given one day before radiation and immunotherapy.

TRAV- and TRBV-specific primers were used for first-strand cDNA, which covered alpha and beta chains. The authors amplified TCRs for about 20 PCR cycles with a constant-region primer and a V-primer adapter. TCRdb processed the reads anew with MiXCR; each CDR3 protein has one entry. This sample has tens of thousands of distinct CDR3 sequences, with 25% found just once. Per the germline V gene, CDR1 is SGHAT and CDR2 is FQNNGV. There are 15 residues in the CDR3. V shed 1 base and J 9 bases; nucleotides not matched to a gene: 10. This clonotype has ten or more counts. Described time point: before trial treatment. Every donor was treated with nivolumab, ipilimumab, aspirin, low-dose cyclophosphamide and also low-dose radiotherapy.

The specimen was PBMCs, collected before treatment. The chain uses TRBV11-2 and TRBJ2-3; TRBD1 matches 7 bases. The receptor was isolated from a male donor with prostate cancer. CDR3 sequence reads: CASSLVRGRVATQYF. CDR3 nucleotides: TGTGCCAGCAGCTTAGTAAGGGGGCGAGTCGCCACGCAGTATTTT.